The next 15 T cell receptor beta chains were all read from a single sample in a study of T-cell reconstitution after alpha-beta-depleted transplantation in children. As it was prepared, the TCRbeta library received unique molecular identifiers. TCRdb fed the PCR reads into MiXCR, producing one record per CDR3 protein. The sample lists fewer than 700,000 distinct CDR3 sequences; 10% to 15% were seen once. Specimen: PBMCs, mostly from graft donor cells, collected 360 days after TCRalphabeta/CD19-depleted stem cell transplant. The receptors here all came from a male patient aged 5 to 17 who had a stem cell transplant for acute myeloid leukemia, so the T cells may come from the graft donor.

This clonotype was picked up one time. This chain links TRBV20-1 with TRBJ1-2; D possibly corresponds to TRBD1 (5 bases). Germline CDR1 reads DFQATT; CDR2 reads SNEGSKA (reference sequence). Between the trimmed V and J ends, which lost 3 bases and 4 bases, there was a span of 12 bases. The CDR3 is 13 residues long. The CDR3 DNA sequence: TGCAGTGCTAGCGGGGACCCGGCCTATGGCTACACCTTC. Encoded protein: CSASGDPAYGYTF.

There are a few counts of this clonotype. CDR3: CASSQGTGLWSSYNEQFF. The DNA for the CDR3 is TGCGCCAGCAGCCAAGGGACCGGGCTGTGGAGCTCCTACAATGAGCAGTTCTTC. The V gene is TRBV4-3, the J gene TRBJ2-1; no firm D call. V lost 1 base and J lost 0, with 16 bases in between. Germline V CDR1 and CDR2: LGHNA, YSLEER. The CDR3 is made up of 18 amino acids.

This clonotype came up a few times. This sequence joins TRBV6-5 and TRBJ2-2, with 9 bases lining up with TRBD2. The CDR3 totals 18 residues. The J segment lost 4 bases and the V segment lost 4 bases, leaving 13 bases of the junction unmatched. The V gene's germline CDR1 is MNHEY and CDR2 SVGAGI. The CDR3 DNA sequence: TGTGCCAGCAGTTTAAGGGGTAGTTCTAGCGGGACCACCGGGGAGCTGTTTTTT. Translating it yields CASSLRGSSSGTTGELFF.

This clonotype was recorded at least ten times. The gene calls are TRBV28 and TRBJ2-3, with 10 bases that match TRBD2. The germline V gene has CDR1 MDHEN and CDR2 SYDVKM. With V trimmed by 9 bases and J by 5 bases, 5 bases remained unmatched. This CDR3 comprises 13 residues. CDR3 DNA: TGTGCCAGTATAGCGGGAGGTGGAGATACGCAGTATTTT. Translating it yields CASIAGGGDTQYF.

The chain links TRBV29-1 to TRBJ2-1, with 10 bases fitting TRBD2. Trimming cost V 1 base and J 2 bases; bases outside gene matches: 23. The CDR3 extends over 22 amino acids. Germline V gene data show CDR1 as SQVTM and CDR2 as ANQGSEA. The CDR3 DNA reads TGCAGCGTTGAAGTGGTTGATATCGCTAGCGGGAGTCGGGGCAGCCCCTACAATGAGCAGTTCTTC. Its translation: CSVEVVDIASGSRGSPYNEQFF.

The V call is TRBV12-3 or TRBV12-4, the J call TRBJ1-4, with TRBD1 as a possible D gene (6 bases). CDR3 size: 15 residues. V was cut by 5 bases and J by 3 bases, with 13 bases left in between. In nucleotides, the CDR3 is TGTGCCAGCAGTCCCACCAAGGGGGCTAATGAAAAACTGTTTTTT. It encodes CASSPTKGANEKLFF.

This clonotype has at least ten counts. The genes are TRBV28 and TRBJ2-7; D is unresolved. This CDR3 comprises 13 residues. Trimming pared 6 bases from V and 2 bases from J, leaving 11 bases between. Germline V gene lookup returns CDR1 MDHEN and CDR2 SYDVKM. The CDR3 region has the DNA TGTGCCAGCAGCCGCGGTAGCCCCTACGAGCAGTACTTC. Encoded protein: CASSRGSPYEQYF.

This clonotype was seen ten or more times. The DNA of the CDR3 is TGCGCCAGCAGCTTGCCGGGACAGGGGAACTACGAGCAGTACTTC. This encodes CASSLPGQGNYEQYF. The chain couples TRBV5-1 to TRBJ2-7; 10 bases agree with TRBD1. The CDR3 length is 15 residues. J lost 3 bases, V lost 1 base, and 4 bases had no gene match. Germline CDR1 SGHRS, CDR2 YFSETQ.

Written as DNA, the CDR3 is TGTGCCACCAGCCGGGGGAGGACGAGCACAGATACGCAGTATTTT. The encoded protein is CATSRGRTSTDTQYF. The chain links TRBV15 to TRBJ2-3, with a possible D match to TRBD2 (6 bases). The length of the CDR3 is 15 residues. The germline V and J ends were trimmed by 5 bases and 0 bases, with 12 bases remaining between them. CDR1 is LNHNV, CDR2 YYDKDF, per germline (reference sequence).

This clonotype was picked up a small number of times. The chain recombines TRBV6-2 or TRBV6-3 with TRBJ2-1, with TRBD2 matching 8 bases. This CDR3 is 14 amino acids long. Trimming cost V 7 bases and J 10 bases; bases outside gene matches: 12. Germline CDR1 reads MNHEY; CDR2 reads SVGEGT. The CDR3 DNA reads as TGTGCCAGCAATTGGGGACTAGTGGTGGCCGAGCAGTTCTTC. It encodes CASNWGLVVAEQFF.

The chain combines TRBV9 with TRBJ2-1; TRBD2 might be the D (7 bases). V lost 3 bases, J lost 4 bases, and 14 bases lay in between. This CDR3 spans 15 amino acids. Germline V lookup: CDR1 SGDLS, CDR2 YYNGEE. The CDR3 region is CASSERGGGYNEQFF. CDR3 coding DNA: TGTGCCAGCAGCGAAAGGGGGGGCGGGTACAATGAGCAGTTCTTC.

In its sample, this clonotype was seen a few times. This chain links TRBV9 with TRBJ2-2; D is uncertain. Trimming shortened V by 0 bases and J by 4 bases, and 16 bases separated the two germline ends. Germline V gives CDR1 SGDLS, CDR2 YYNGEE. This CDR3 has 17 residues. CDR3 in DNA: TGTGCCAGCAGCGTAGCCCATGGAGTAGGGTCCACCGGGGAGCTGTTTTTT. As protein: CASSVAHGVGSTGELFF.

The CDR3 nucleotides are TGTGCCACCAGTGATTTACTTCGCTTCAGGGACATAACTTTCTACGAGCAGTACTTC. As protein: CATSDLLRFRDITFYEQYF. The V call is TRBV24-1, the J call TRBJ2-7; D is possibly TRBD1 (6 bases). The germline V gene has CDR1 KGHDR and CDR2 SFDVKD. The CDR3 is made up of 19 amino acids. Deletions cut 1 base from V and 3 bases from J, with 24 bases between.

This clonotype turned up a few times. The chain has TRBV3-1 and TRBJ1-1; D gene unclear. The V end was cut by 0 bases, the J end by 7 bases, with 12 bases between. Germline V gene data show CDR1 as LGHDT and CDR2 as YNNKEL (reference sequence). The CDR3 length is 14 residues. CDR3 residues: CASSQDSGLDEAFF. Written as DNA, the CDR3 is TGTGCCAGCAGCCAAGATTCCGGGTTGGATGAAGCTTTCTTT.

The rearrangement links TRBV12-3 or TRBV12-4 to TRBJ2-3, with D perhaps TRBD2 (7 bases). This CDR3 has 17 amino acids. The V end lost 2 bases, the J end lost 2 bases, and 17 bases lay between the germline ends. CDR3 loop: CASSLRGGDRATDTQYF. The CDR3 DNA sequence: TGTGCCAGCAGTTTAAGGGGGGGAGACAGAGCCACAGATACGCAGTATTTT.